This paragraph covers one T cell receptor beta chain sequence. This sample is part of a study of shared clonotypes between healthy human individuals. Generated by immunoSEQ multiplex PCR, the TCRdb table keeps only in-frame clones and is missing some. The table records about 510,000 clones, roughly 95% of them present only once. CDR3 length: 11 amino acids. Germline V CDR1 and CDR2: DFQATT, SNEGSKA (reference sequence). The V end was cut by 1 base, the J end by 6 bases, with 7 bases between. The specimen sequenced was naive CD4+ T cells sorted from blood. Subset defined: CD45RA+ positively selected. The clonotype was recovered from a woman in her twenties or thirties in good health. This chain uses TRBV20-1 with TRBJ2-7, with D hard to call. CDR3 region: CSARGYLEQYF. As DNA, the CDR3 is TGCAGTGCTAGAGGATATCTCGAGCAGTACTTC.